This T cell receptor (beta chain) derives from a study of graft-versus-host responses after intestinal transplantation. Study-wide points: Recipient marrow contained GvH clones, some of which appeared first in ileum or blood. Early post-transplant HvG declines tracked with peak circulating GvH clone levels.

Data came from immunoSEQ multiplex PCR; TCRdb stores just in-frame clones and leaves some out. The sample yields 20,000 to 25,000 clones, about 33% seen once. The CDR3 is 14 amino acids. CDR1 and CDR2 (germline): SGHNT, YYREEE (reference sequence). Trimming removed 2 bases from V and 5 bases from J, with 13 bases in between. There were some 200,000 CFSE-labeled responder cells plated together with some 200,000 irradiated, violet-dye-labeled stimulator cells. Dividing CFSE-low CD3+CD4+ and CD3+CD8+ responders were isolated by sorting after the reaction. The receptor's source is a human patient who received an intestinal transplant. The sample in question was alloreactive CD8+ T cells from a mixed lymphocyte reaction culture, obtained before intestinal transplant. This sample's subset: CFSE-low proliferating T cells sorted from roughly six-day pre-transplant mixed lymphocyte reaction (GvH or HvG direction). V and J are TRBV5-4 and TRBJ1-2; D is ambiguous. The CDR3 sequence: CASSLVGGSYGYTF. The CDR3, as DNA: TGTGCCAGCAGCTTAGTTGGCGGTTCGTATGGCTACACCTTC.